This T cell receptor (beta chain) is from a study of blood T cell repertoires in COVID-19. Across the study: T cells, B-cell-depleted T cells, or PBMCs supplied cDNA or gDNA.

In the source study's methods: Estimation of nucleated cell counts relied on the amplification of reference gene primers. TCRdb's copy holds only in-frame clones and misses some; the assay was immunoSEQ multiplex PCR. The D gene and trimming were derived from the DNA, and the V and J assignments and clone size from that table. The table includes about 97,000 clones, about nine tenths detected once. This TCR derives from a man in his sixties with acute or convalescent COVID-19. The sample was peripheral blood.

The CDR3: CASSPWGGSYEQYV. DNA of the CDR3: TGTGCCAGCTCACCATGGGGCGGCTCCTACGAGCAGTACGTC. The chain employs TRBV18 and TRBJ2-7; tentatively, D is TRBD1 (5 bases). CDR1 is KGHSH, CDR2 LQKENI, per germline. Trimming stripped 2 bases from V and 0 bases from J, with 8 bases between. This CDR3 has 14 amino acids.